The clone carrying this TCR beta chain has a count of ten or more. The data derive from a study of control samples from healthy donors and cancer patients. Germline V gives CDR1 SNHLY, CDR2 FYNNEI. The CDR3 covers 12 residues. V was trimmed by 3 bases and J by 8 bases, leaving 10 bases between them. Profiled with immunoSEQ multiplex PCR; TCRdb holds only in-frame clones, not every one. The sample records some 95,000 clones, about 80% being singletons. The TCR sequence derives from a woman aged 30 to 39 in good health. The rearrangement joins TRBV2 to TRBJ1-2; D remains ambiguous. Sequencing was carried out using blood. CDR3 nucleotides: TGTGCCAGCAGTGAGTACGTGGGCGGCTACACCTTC. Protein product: CASSEYVGGYTF.